The clone carrying this TCR beta chain has a handful of counts. This entry belongs to a study of blood T cells in healthy people across ages. V gave up 5 bases and J gave up 2 bases, with 14 bases separating them. Per the germline V gene, CDR1 is SGHAT and CDR2 is FQNNGV. The CDR3 spans 15 residues. Primed by a sample-barcoded 5' primer and a J-beta primer mix, a second PCR proceeded for 7 to 11 cycles. A single record per CDR3 protein comes from TCRdb applying MiXCR to the 5' RACE reads. The table lists a few hundred thousand distinct CDR3 sequences, 25% to 30% of them singletons. The sample consisted of blood. This TCR derives from a woman in her 70s in good health. The V call is TRBV11-2, the J call TRBJ2-3; D remains unclear. CDR3: CASSPWPASTDTQYF. The CDR3 DNA follows: TGTGCCAGCAGCCCCTGGCCCGCATCCACAGATACGCAGTATTTT.